Sequencing of this T cell receptor (beta chain) was carried out in a study of shared clonotypes between healthy human individuals. As to this clone: Its antigen is still unknown.

Naive CD8 cells comprised CD45RO-negative, CCR7-positively selected cells, excluding terminally differentiated effector memory CD45RA+ cells. Study-wide points: Donors were few, which limited the genetic and exposure-history diversity represented.

Germline V gene data show CDR1 as KGHSH and CDR2 as LQKENI. This CDR3 contains 13 residues. V was clipped by 6 bases and J by 5 bases, with 14 bases between them. In the original processing: Junction-only sequences without quality scores were provided by ImmunoSEQ, so filtering was different. Produced via immunoSEQ multiplex PCR; TCRdb's table is partial and in-frame only. That table is the source of V, J and clone size, and D and trimming were worked out from the DNA. The sample holds about 2 million clones, roughly 95% seen once. This receptor was taken from a man younger than 30 in good health. The chain uses TRBV18 and TRBJ2-7; D possibly uses TRBD1 or TRBD2 (6 bases each). Material for sequencing was naive CD8+ T cells sorted from blood. The CDR3 reads CASSLGGIDEQYF. The DNA for the CDR3 is TGTGCCAGCTCCCTGGGGGGCATCGACGAGCAGTACTTC.